This T cell receptor (beta chain) was profiled in a study of metastatic and nonmetastatic thyroid tumors. No treatment of any kind had been given to any patient before thyroid surgery. Ten or more counts support this clone. The antigen is not known. Per the authors' pipeline: What underpinned the distant-metastasis classifier for papillary thyroid cancer was the set of CDR3 differences across clinicopathological groups. From the PCR reads, TCRdb re-called clones with MiXCR. It is TCRdb's table, rather than the study itself, that gives the V and J calls and clone size. The table lists about 14,000 clones, approximately 30% of them singletons, with 15% to 25% in the top ten. Regarding the study as a whole: Benign nodules were reported to have significantly lower TCR beta diversity than malignant thyroid tumors, in blood and tumor.

Sequenced: tumor tissue. The clonotype originates from a female donor with papillary thyroid cancer or a benign thyroid nodule (not recorded which). Some clones in this sample may be carry-over from other donors' samples.

The CDR3 reads CASTLGLAETQYF. The CDR3 DNA reads as TGTGCCAGCACCCTGGGACTAGCAGAGACCCAGTACTTC. The chain is built from TRBV12-3 or TRBV12-4 and TRBJ2-5; 9 bases are a match to TRBD2. V shed 7 bases and J 4 bases; nucleotides not matched to a gene: 4. The CDR3 runs 13 residues.